This T cell receptor beta chain appears in the sequencing data of a study of blood T cell repertoires in COVID-19. The repertoire was sequenced with immunoSEQ multiplex PCR; TCRdb's copy has only in-frame clones and lacks some. Among some 49,000 clones, around 82% were seen once, and the ten largest hold around 2.5%. Germline trimming cut 5 bases from V and 7 bases from J; bases unmatched to any gene: 2. The length of the CDR3 is 12 residues. In germline, CDR1 is MNHNY, CDR2 SVGAGI (reference sequence). This sequence originates from an older woman with acute or convalescent COVID-19. The sample was peripheral blood. The chain is built from TRBV6-6 and TRBJ1-3; TRBD1 agrees at 7 bases. The chain's CDR3 is CASSPGGNTIYF. CDR3 nucleotide sequence: TGTGCCAGCAGTCCAGGGGGGAACACCATATATTTT.